The T cell receptor beta chain under discussion was sequenced for a study of CD8 T cells in ankylosing spondylitis. Study-wide results and caveats: Earlier literature documents some of the motif variants in reactive arthritis synovial fluid and blood. Significantly higher representation of disease-linked clones was reported for matched ankylosing spondylitis synovial fluid. Clones linked to the disease showed a CD8+ phenotype. They occurred at relatively low frequencies in peripheral blood.

TCRdb redid the calling of the 5' RACE reads with MiXCR, one entry per CDR3 protein. The sample includes around 25,000 distinct CDR3 sequences, roughly 13% seen only once; the top ten take less than 35%. J lost 0 bases, V lost 3 bases, and 6 bases had no gene match. CDR3 length: 16 amino acids. This clonotype was detected a few times. The antigen is unknown. Input material: blood. The origin of this receptor is a male donor with ankylosing spondylitis or in good health (not recorded which). The chain joins TRBV12-3 or TRBV12-4 to TRBJ2-3, with 7 bases matching TRBD2. In nucleotides, the CDR3 is TGTGCCAGCAGTTTCTTTCGCGGGAGCAGCACAGATACGCAGTATTTT. Amino acids: CASSFFRGSSTDTQYF.